This T cell receptor (beta chain) was profiled in a study of control samples from healthy donors and cancer patients. Profiling relied on immunoSEQ multiplex PCR, and the TCRdb table lists in-frame clones only, not all of them. In the table there are some 120,000 clones, about 92% of which are singletons. V lost 9 bases, J lost 0 bases, and 17 bases lay in between. Germline V gives CDR1 SGHRS, CDR2 YFSETQ. The CDR3 is 15 residues long. The sequence was collected from a man aged 45-60 years with head and neck cancer. The chain uses TRBV5-1 and TRBJ2-3; D remains unclear. Sequencing was done on a sample of PBMCs. The CDR3 DNA reads TGCGCCACCTATCCCGGGCCCCCGAGCACAGATACGCAGTATTTT. This gives the protein CATYPGPPSTDTQYF.